These T cell receptor beta chains were read from a single sample in a study of early T cells in non-severe SARS-CoV-2 infection. A single record per CDR3 protein comes from TCRdb applying MiXCR to the 5' RACE reads. The table includes fewer than 85,000 distinct CDR3 sequences, 15% detected once. The sample consisted of whole blood. These TCRs come from an adult who was a healthcare worker with PCR-confirmed SARS-CoV-2 infection or an uninfected control (not recorded which). CDR3s include the opening cysteine and the closing phenylalanine or tryptophan. Each record gives: V gene, CDR3 length, clone size, D gene, J gene, CDR3 protein, CDR3 DNA. D genes are given only for firm matches. Only some rows state a clone size, as once, few, many or a class for expanded clones.

>TRBV5-4|14|many|.|TRBJ1-6
CASSLPGEGSPLHF
TGTGCCAGCAGCTTGCCAGGGGAGGGTTCACCCCTCCACTTT
>TRBV19|15|.|TRBD1|TRBJ2-7
CASSIGAGGQNEQYF
TGTGCCAGTAGTATAGGGGCAGGGGGCCAGAACGAGCAGTACTTC
>TRBV6-2/TRBV6-3|14|many|TRBD2|TRBJ2-2
CASSALAGAGELFF
TGTGCCAGCAGTGCCCTAGCGGGAGCCGGGGAGCTGTTTTTT
>TRBV7-2|15|few|.|TRBJ2-3
CASSSTIRVTDTQYF
TGTGCCAGCAGCTCCACGATCCGCGTCACAGATACGCAGTATTTT
>TRBV11-3|14|once|.|TRBJ2-3
CASSSGGPTDTQYF
TGTGCCAGCAGCTCTGGCGGACCCACAGATACGCAGTATTTT
>TRBV11-2|17|.|TRBD1|TRBJ2-2
CASSAPGTGIDTGELFF
TGTGCCAGCAGCGCCCCCGGGACAGGGATCGACACCGGGGAGCTGTTTTTT
>TRBV2|14|.|.|TRBJ1-5
CASSEARLGQPQHF
TGTGCCAGCAGTGAAGCCCGGCTCGGTCAGCCCCAGCATTTT
>TRBV5-5|13|.|TRBD1|TRBJ2-7
CASFRDSGSEQYF
TGTGCCAGCTTCCGGGACAGTGGATCCGAGCAGTACTTC
>TRBV20-1|17|few|.|TRBJ2-5
CSARNLWGQEDQETQYF
TGCAGTGCTAGGAACCTATGGGGGCAGGAGGACCAAGAGACCCAGTACTTC
>TRBV20-1|14|few|TRBD1|TRBJ2-1
CSARVDRGYYEQFF
TGCAGTGCTAGAGTGGACAGGGGATACTATGAGCAGTTCTTC
>TRBV5-1|17|few|TRBD1|TRBJ2-5
CASRRTSRGNNQETQYF
TGCGCCAGCAGACGCACGTCCAGGGGGAACAACCAAGAGACCCAGTACTTC
>TRBV29-1|13|.|.|TRBJ2-2
CSVGRAPTGELFF
TGCAGCGTTGGCAGGGCCCCGACCGGGGAGCTGTTTTTT
>TRBV7-9|15|.|.|TRBJ1-6
CASSTGPGGNSPLHF
TGTGCCAGCAGCACCGGGCCTGGGGGGAATTCACCCCTCCACTTT
>TRBV11-2|15|.|.|TRBJ1-3
CASSLVGVSGNTIYF
TGTGCCAGCAGCTTAGTTGGGGTCTCTGGAAACACCATATATTTT
>TRBV7-8|15|once|.|TRBJ1-2
CASSLYGRANYGYTF
TGTGCCAGCAGCTTATATGGCAGGGCGAACTATGGCTACACCTTC
>TRBV20-1|13|many|.|TRBJ2-1
CSARTGGYNEQFF
TGCAGTGCCCGGACTGGGGGTTACAATGAGCAGTTCTTC
>TRBV3-1|14|.|.|TRBJ1-4
CASSHRGYREKLFF
TGTGCCAGCAGCCATCGGGGTTATCGTGAAAAACTGTTTTTT
>TRBV10-2|14|few|.|TRBJ1-5
CASSAGGLYQPQHF
TGCGCCAGCAGTGCTGGGGGGCTGTATCAGCCCCAGCATTTT
>TRBV7-3|14|.|.|TRBJ2-2
CASSLGLNTGELFF
TGTGCCAGCAGCCTGGGACTCAACACCGGGGAGCTGTTTTTT
>TRBV11-3|14|many|.|TRBJ1-6
CASRDGIRNSPLHF
TGTGCCAGCAGAGACGGGATACGTAATTCACCCCTCCACTTT
>TRBV9|19|many|TRBD2|TRBJ2-5
CASSVGGGGGAPLYETQYF
TGTGCCAGCAGCGTAGGCGGCGGCGGGGGGGCTCCGCTCTATGAGACCCAGTACTTC
>TRBV7-9|13|many|.|TRBJ1-1
CASSSDSPTEAFF
TGTGCCAGCAGTTCAGACAGCCCCACTGAAGCTTTCTTT
>TRBV20-1|15|.|.|TRBJ1-1
CSARPVGGQTTEAFF
TGCAGTGCTAGACCAGTAGGGGGGCAGACCACTGAAGCTTTCTTT
>TRBV6-5|14|many|.|TRBJ1-1
CASSPDTWNTEAFF
TGTGCCAGCAGCCCTGACACTTGGAACACTGAAGCTTTCTTT
>TRBV6-4|15|large|.|TRBJ2-1
CASSEGLHSYNEQFF
TGTGCCAGCAGTGAGGGACTGCACTCCTACAATGAGCAGTTCTTC
>TRBV11-1|14|few|.|TRBJ2-1
CASSRRTWMHEQFF
TGTGCCAGCAGCCGACGTACTTGGATGCATGAGCAGTTCTTC
>TRBV20-1|11|few|.|TRBJ1-1
CSARTGYQAFF
TGCAGTGCGCGAACAGGGTACCAGGCTTTCTTT